The clone carrying this T cell receptor (beta chain) occurred a few times. Its antigen is unknown. Trimming removed 4 bases from V and 8 bases from J, with 10 bases in between. Looked up from germline, CDR1 is SGHKS and CDR2 is YYEKEE (reference sequence). This CDR3 has 12 residues. The sample originates from a study of T-cell reconstitution after alpha-beta-depleted transplantation in children. Whole-study findings and limits: T-cell numbers and diversity one year post-transplant derived largely from freshly generated T cells. Several hundred expanded graft clones reportedly were the source of alpha-beta T cells about two months after transplant. For some patients, TCRbeta diversity was high at day 60 because of recipient T cells and thymic progenitors that survived.

Preparation of the TCRbeta library used unique molecular identifiers. MiXCR, applied by TCRdb to the PCR reads, yields one record per CDR3 protein. This table has approximately 350,000 distinct CDR3 sequences, around 15% appearing once. Sequencing was performed on PBMCs, mostly from graft donor cells, taken 360 days after TCRalphabeta/CD19-depleted stem cell transplant. The V gene is TRBV5-5, the J gene TRBJ2-1; TRBD1 might be the D (6 bases). This TCR derives from a male patient between 2 and 15 years old who had a stem cell transplant for acute lymphoblastic leukemia, so the T cells may come from the graft donor. CDR3 sequence reads: CASSKSGDEQFF. The CDR3 nucleotides are TGTGCCAGCAGCAAATCAGGGGATGAGCAGTTCTTC.